The 16 T cell receptor beta chains presented below share a single source sample, sequenced in a study of cytomegalovirus exposure and HLA in healthy donors. This PCR relied on a set of 60 Vbeta primers and 13 Jbeta primers. The protocol was immunoSEQ multiplex PCR, while the TCRdb copy is restricted to in-frame clones and leaves out a portion. The data contain 80,000 or so clones, roughly 74% of them singletons. Material for sequencing was PBMCs. Receptor source: a man aged 35 to 55 in good health and CMV-seronegative.

A single count supports this clone. The chain recombines TRBV2 with TRBJ1-2; possibly TRBD1 for D (5 bases). V lost 0 bases and J lost 8, with 16 bases in between. The germline V gene encodes CDR1 SNHLY and CDR2 FYNNEI. This CDR3 region has 15 residues. The CDR3 loop is CASSEALRKGIGYTF. In DNA form, the CDR3 reads TGTGCCAGCAGTGAAGCGCTTCGCAAGGGGATCGGCTACACCTTC.

CDR3 in amino acids: CAISPTSGGALRQFF. DNA of the CDR3: TGTGCCATCAGTCCAACTAGCGGGGGGGCTCTCCGGCAGTTCTTC. V usage is TRBV10-3 and J usage is TRBJ2-1; 13 bases match TRBD2. The germline V gene encodes CDR1 ENHRY and CDR2 SYGVKD. The CDR3 consists of 15 residues. V dropped 5 bases and J dropped 12; count of bases not matched to a gene: 10.

In this sample, this clone turned up a few times. This chain links TRBV2 with TRBJ2-7; D remains unclear. Trimming pared 8 bases from V and 0 bases from J, leaving 14 bases between. CDR1 is SNHLY, CDR2 FYNNEI, per germline. The CDR3 covers 14 residues. The CDR3 sequence is CASGEWYSSYEQYF. CDR3 sequence (DNA): TGTGCCAGCGGAGAGTGGTATAGCTCCTACGAGCAGTACTTC.

This clone was detected a few times. V gene TRBV4-3 combines with J gene TRBJ1-1; 7 bases agree with TRBD1. CDR1 is LGHNA, CDR2 YSLEER, per germline. The CDR3 sequence is 14 residues long. V dropped 0 bases and J dropped 11; count of bases not matched to a gene: 9. The CDR3 sequence: CASSQERQDRRAFF. The CDR3 DNA reads TGCGCCAGCAGCCAAGAGAGACAGGACAGGCGGGCTTTCTTT.

This rearrangement joins TRBV29-1 to TRBJ1-2; 10 nucleotides match TRBD1. The CDR3 has 14 residues. In germline, CDR1 is SQVTM, CDR2 ANQGSEA. V lost 2 bases to trimming and J lost 6 bases; unmatched junction nucleotides: 6. The CDR3 is CSVEPGQGKDGYTF. CDR3 in DNA: TGCAGCGTTGAACCGGGACAGGGGAAGGATGGCTACACCTTC.

This clone was found once. The genes are TRBV19 and TRBJ2-7; D perhaps matches TRBD2 (6 bases). V shed 5 bases and J shed 4 bases, with 15 bases lying between them. In germline, CDR1 is LNHDA, CDR2 SQIVND (reference sequence). There are 14 residues in the CDR3. The CDR3 spells CASSRSAGNYEQYF. The CDR3 DNA sequence: TGTGCCAGTAGTCGGTCAGCGGGTAATTACGAGCAGTACTTC.

The chain links TRBV6-5 to TRBJ2-7, with 9 bases lining up with TRBD1. The CDR3 covers 14 residues. The germline CDR1 and CDR2 sequences are MNHEY and SVGAGI. The V and J ends lost 6 bases and 1 base, in that order; junction bases with no gene match: 4. CDR3 protein: CASSRTGASYEQYF. CDR3 nucleotides: TGTGCCAGCAGCCGGACAGGGGCGTCCTACGAGCAGTACTTC.

V gene TRBV6-1 combines with J gene TRBJ1-6; D ambiguous. V was cut by 1 base and J by 9 bases, with 13 bases left in between. CDR1 MNHNS and CDR2 SASEGT come from the germline V gene. The CDR3 has 15 residues. The DNA of the CDR3 is TGTGCCAGCAGTGAAGTCCCAGGTTTTACTTCACCCCTCCACTTT. This gives the protein CASSEVPGFTSPLHF.

The chain links TRBV7-8 to TRBJ2-7, with 9 nucleotides matching TRBD1. CDR1 and CDR2 (germline): SGHVS, FQNEAQ. The CDR3 consists of 14 residues. Losses at the gene ends were 5 bases for V and 3 bases for J; bases not matched to a gene: 5. The DNA for the CDR3 is TGTGCCAGCAGCCACGGACAGGGGATCTACGAGCAGTACTTC. Amino acid sequence: CASSHGQGIYEQYF. The complete variable domain, with remaining parts taken from reference TRBV7-8 and TRBJ2-7, reads GAGVSQSPRYKVAKRGQDVALRCDPISGHVSLFWYQQALGQGPEFLTYFQNEAQLDKSGLPSDRFFAERPEGSVSTLKIQRTQQEDSAVYLCASSHGQGIYEQYFGPGTRLTVT.

V gene TRBV28 combines with J gene TRBJ1-2, with D unclear. Germline CDR1 MDHEN, CDR2 SYDVKM. Trimming removed 2 bases at V and 7 bases at J, with 8 bases between. This CDR3 has 12 amino acids. The CDR3: CASSLGRIGYTF. The DNA for the CDR3 is TGTGCCAGCAGTTTAGGCAGGATTGGCTACACCTTC.

The chain recombines TRBV6-4 with TRBJ1-6; D is possibly TRBD1 (5 bases). The V gene's germline CDR1 is MRHNA and CDR2 SNTAGT. Trimming removed 6 bases from V and 5 bases from J, with 11 bases in between. This CDR3 region has 14 residues. The CDR3 DNA is TGTGCCAGCAGGAGCAGGGTGGATAATTCACCCCTCCACTTT. Translation: CASRSRVDNSPLHF.

The chain employs TRBV27 and TRBJ1-5; 7 nucleotides line up with TRBD1. This CDR3 has 13 amino acids. From germline, CDR1 is MNHEY and CDR2 SMNVEV (reference sequence). V lost 5 bases to trimming and J lost 7 bases; unmatched junction nucleotides: 5. The CDR3, as DNA: TGTGCCAGCAGTCCCGACAGGGACCAGCCCCAGCATTTT. Protein sequence: CASSPDRDQPQHF.

The chain uses TRBV6-5 and TRBJ2-1, with 8 bases that match TRBD1. V trimming: 6 bases; J trimming: 7 bases; junction bases outside the gene matches: 11. This CDR3 has 15 residues. Germline V CDR1 and CDR2: MNHEY, SVGAGI. Written as DNA, the CDR3 is TGTGCCAGCAGACTTACAGGGGGAATTAAGAATGAGCAGTTCTTC. Translation gives CASRLTGGIKNEQFF.

In this sample, this clone turned up once. The chain couples TRBV28 to TRBJ2-7; 10 nucleotides align to TRBD1. The CDR3 covers 16 residues. The germline CDR1 and CDR2 sequences are MDHEN and SYDVKM. The ends lost 4 bases at V and 0 bases at J; junction bases unmatched: 6. This CDR3 is CASSSHGTGDSYEQYF. In DNA form, the CDR3 reads TGTGCCAGCAGTTCCCACGGGACAGGGGACTCCTACGAGCAGTACTTC.

The V and J genes are TRBV7-9 and TRBJ1-1, with D perhaps matching TRBD1 (5 bases). The length of the CDR3 is 13 residues. Germline V CDR1 and CDR2: SEHNR, FQNEAQ (reference sequence). The ends were cut back, 5 bases at V and 8 bases at J, with 15 bases in the middle. CDR3 protein: CASSEMGLPEAFF. CDR3 sequence (DNA): TGTGCCAGCAGCGAGATGGGACTCCCCGAAGCTTTCTTT.

J is TRBJ1-3 and V is TRBV4-1; 8 bases align to TRBD1. This CDR3 has 17 residues. After removal of 1 base from V and 0 bases from J, the junction contained 5 bases not matched to a gene. From germline, CDR1 is MGHRA and CDR2 YSYEKL. CDR3 DNA: TGCGCCAGCAGCCAAGGGACAGGGACGAGCTCTGGAAACACCATATATTTT. Translation gives CASSQGTGTSSGNTIYF.